Below are 27 T cell receptor beta chains sequenced from a single sample in a study of T-cell reconstitution after alpha-beta-depleted transplantation in children. Preparing the TCRbeta library involved the use of unique molecular identifiers. One entry per CDR3 protein results from TCRdb running MiXCR on the PCR reads. The sample lists some 520,000 distinct CDR3 sequences, 32% occurring once. The input for sequencing was PBMCs from the stem cell graft donor, taken from the stem cell graft. The receptors originated from a human donor who donated a stem cell graft to a child with aplastic anemia.

This clonotype has only a few counts. The V and J genes are TRBV7-9 and TRBJ2-2, with 8 bases that match TRBD2. The germline V gene has CDR1 SEHNR and CDR2 FQNEAQ (reference sequence). The V and J ends lost 4 bases and 5 bases, in that order; junction bases with no gene match: 3. The CDR3 is 14 amino acids. DNA for the CDR3: TGTGCCAGCAGCTCGGGACTAGTAACCGGGGAGCTGTTTTTT. Amino acid sequence: CASSSGLVTGELFF.

This clonotype was seen only a few times. The chain recombines TRBV29-1 with TRBJ1-1; D remains unclear. The CDR3 is 13 amino acids. Trimming pared 4 bases from V and 4 bases from J, leaving 13 bases between. Germline CDR1 and CDR2: SQVTM and ANQGSEA. The DNA for the CDR3 is TGCAGCGTTGTCCCCAACCTAATCACTGAAGCTTTCTTT. It encodes CSVVPNLITEAFF.

This clonotype was seen a handful of times. The chain carries TRBV29-1 and TRBJ1-2; no definite D call. This CDR3 region has 12 residues. Per germline, CDR1 SQVTM and CDR2 ANQGSEA. The V and J ends lost 4 bases and 4 bases respectively, with 10 bases between them. CDR3 DNA: TGCAGCGTTGCCGGGCAGATCTATGGCTACACCTTC. Amino acid sequence: CSVAGQIYGYTF.

This clonotype was detected a few times. The chain joins TRBV5-6 to TRBJ2-1; possibly TRBD1 or TRBD2 for D (5 bases each). Germline CDR1 SGHDT, CDR2 YYEEEE. V lost 4 bases and J lost 6, with 11 bases in between. CDR3 length: 13 residues. The CDR3 coding sequence is TGTGCCAGCAGCAGGGGAGAACGCAATGAGCAGTTCTTC. This sequence encodes CASSRGERNEQFF.

This clonotype was seen at least ten times. The chain links TRBV6-2 or TRBV6-3 to TRBJ2-3, with 12 bases identical to TRBD2. Germline assignment: CDR1 MNHEY and CDR2 SVGEGT. The CDR3 covers 17 residues. With 2 bases clipped from V and 4 bases from J, the junction kept 7 bases outside the gene matches. This CDR3 is CASSYGLAGGPSDTQYF. The DNA of the CDR3 is TGTGCCAGCAGTTACGGGCTAGCGGGAGGGCCCTCAGATACGCAGTATTTT.

V gene TRBV29-1 combines with J gene TRBJ2-7, with 7 bases identical to TRBD1. The V gene end was trimmed by 1 base and the J gene end by 6 bases; junction bases not matched to a gene: 6. The CDR3 runs 13 residues. The germline gives CDR1 SQVTM, CDR2 ANQGSEA. The CDR3, as DNA: TGCAGCGTTGAAGTGGACAGGCCGTCCGAGCAGTACTTC. Translated: CSVEVDRPSEQYF.

There are a few counts of this clonotype. The V gene is TRBV27, the J gene TRBJ2-5, with D perhaps TRBD1 (6 bases). V lost 7 bases to trimming and J lost 4 bases, with 10 bases between them. The CDR3 runs 12 residues. Germline assignment: CDR1 MNHEY and CDR2 SMNVEV (reference sequence). CDR3 loop: CASKTGRETQYF. The CDR3 nucleotides read TGTGCCAGCAAAACAGGGAGAGAGACCCAGTACTTC.

The V and J genes are TRBV5-1 and TRBJ2-3; 8 bases line up with TRBD2. The germline V gene encodes CDR1 SGHRS and CDR2 YFSETQ. The CDR3 is 17 amino acids. J was trimmed by 1 base and V by 8 bases; bases with no gene match: 15. The CDR3 loop is CASDEGITSGGTDTQYF. In nucleotides, the CDR3 is TGCGCCAGTGACGAAGGTATTACTAGCGGAGGCACAGATACGCAGTATTTT.

The chain employs TRBV7-2 and TRBJ1-1, with TRBD1 identical over 9 bases. CDR1 SGHTA and CDR2 FQGNSA come from the germline V gene. The V segment lost 2 bases and the J segment 6 bases; nucleotides outside the gene matches: 10. The CDR3 has 16 residues. The DNA for the CDR3 is TGTGCCAGCAGCTTAAGGTGGGACAGGGTGGCGGCTGAAGCTTTCTTT. Protein: CASSLRWDRVAAEAFF.

This clonotype was seen more than once but under ten times. The chain joins TRBV7-2 to TRBJ2-5; 14 bases fit TRBD2. The CDR3 is made up of 16 amino acids. Germline CDR1 SGHTA, CDR2 FQGNSA. V lost 4 bases, J lost 5 bases, and 6 bases stayed unmatched. CDR3 coding DNA: TGTGCCAGCAGCTCGACTAGCGGGAGGGCCTGGGAGACCCAGTACTTC. Translation gives CASSSTSGRAWETQYF.

This chain links TRBV6-2 or TRBV6-3 with TRBJ1-2, with D unclear. This CDR3 region has 11 residues. V lost 6 bases and J lost 6, with 8 bases in between. The germline gives CDR1 MNHEY, CDR2 SVGEGT. The CDR3 region is CASRLIDGYTF. The DNA for the CDR3 is TGTGCCAGCAGACTGATTGATGGCTACACCTTC.

The CDR3 nucleotides are TGCAGTGCTAGGACTAGCGGAGCGGAGACCCAGTACTTC. It specifies CSARTSGAETQYF. This chain joins TRBV20-1 and TRBJ2-5; 9 nucleotides agree with TRBD2. J was trimmed by 5 bases and V by 3 bases; bases with no gene match: 4. Germline V CDR1 and CDR2: DFQATT, SNEGSKA (reference sequence). The CDR3 runs to 13 residues.

The V and J genes are TRBV29-1 and TRBJ2-1, with 8 bases lining up with TRBD1. Looked up from germline, CDR1 is SQVTM and CDR2 is ANQGSEA. With 7 bases clipped from V and 9 bases from J, the junction kept 17 bases outside the gene matches. The CDR3 consists of 15 residues. The CDR3 loop reads CSEPKLQGDLTEQFF. The CDR3 region has the DNA TGCAGCGAACCTAAACTACAGGGGGATCTAACTGAGCAGTTCTTC.

The chain carries TRBV25-1 and TRBJ1-1; 8 nucleotides line up with TRBD1. The germline V gene encodes CDR1 MGHDK and CDR2 SYGVNS. CDR3 size: 14 residues. The V and J ends lost 4 bases and 4 bases, in that order; junction bases with no gene match: 5. The CDR3 DNA follows: TGTGCCAGCAGTGCCTCGGACAGGGTCACTGAAGCTTTCTTT. This codes for CASSASDRVTEAFF.

The chain has TRBV7-3 and TRBJ2-1, with 8 bases lining up with TRBD2. The length of the CDR3 is 17 residues. V lost 2 bases and J lost 3; bases outside the gene matches: 9. The germline V gene has CDR1 SGHTA and CDR2 FQGTGA. DNA of the CDR3: TGTGCCAGCAGCTTACTCGTTAGGGCGGGAGGCTACAATGAGCAGTTCTTC. Translation: CASSLLVRAGGYNEQFF.

This clonotype was counted ten times or more. V and J are TRBV24-1 and TRBJ2-1, with 9 bases that match TRBD1. V dropped 1 base and J dropped 7; count of bases not matched to a gene: 7. Germline-derived CDR1 and CDR2 are KGHDR and SFDVKD. The CDR3 loop spans 16 amino acids. The CDR3 region is CATSDFRDRVGNEQFF. The CDR3 DNA follows: TGTGCCACCAGTGATTTCCGGGACAGGGTCGGAAATGAGCAGTTCTTC.

The chain is built from TRBV30 and TRBJ1-4; TRBD1 agrees at 9 bases. V shed 0 bases, J shed 6 bases, and the junction held 5 bases outside the gene matches. Germline-derived CDR1 and CDR2 are GTSNPN and SVGIG (reference sequence). The CDR3 spans 15 residues. The CDR3 loop reads CAWSVLTGGYEKLFF. In DNA form, the CDR3 reads TGTGCCTGGAGTGTACTAACAGGGGGCTATGAAAAACTGTTTTTT. Using reference TRBV30 and TRBJ1-4 for the parts outside the CDR3, the full variable domain is SQTIHQWPATLVQPVGSPLSLECTVEGTSNPNLYWYRQAAGRGLQLLFYSVGIGQISSEVPQNLSASRPQDRQFILSSKKLLLSDSGFYLCAWSVLTGGYEKLFFGSGTQLSVL.

The chain is built from TRBV6-5 and TRBJ2-4; maybe TRBD2 (5 bases). V gave up 2 bases and J gave up 7 bases, with 15 bases separating them. The germline CDR1 and CDR2 sequences are MNHEY and SVGAGI. The CDR3 is made up of 15 amino acids. The CDR3 protein is CASSYEGQSGNIQYF. Written as DNA, the CDR3 is TGTGCCAGCAGTTACGAGGGCCAGTCCGGGAACATTCAGTACTTC.

This clonotype showed up just a few times. This chain links TRBV7-9 with TRBJ2-2; 7 nucleotides agree with TRBD1. This CDR3 has 14 residues. Unmatched junction bases numbered 10, after V lost 8 bases and J lost 7 bases. Germline values: CDR1 SEHNR, CDR2 FQNEAQ (reference sequence). The CDR3 here is CASSPDREIGELFF. The CDR3 region has the DNA TGTGCCAGCTCGCCAGACAGGGAAATCGGGGAGCTGTTTTTT.

V gene TRBV23-1 combines with J gene TRBJ2-5, with D perhaps TRBD1 (6 bases). TRBV23-1 belongs to the ORF category, with a function that is uncertain. This CDR3 spans 14 amino acids. V was trimmed by 2 bases and J by 3 bases, leaving 10 bases between them. CDR3 in DNA: TGCGCCAGCAGTCAACGGACAGAGAAAGAGACCCAGTACTTC. This encodes CASSQRTEKETQYF.

The chain couples TRBV9 to TRBJ2-1, with D possibly being TRBD2 (5 bases). The CDR3 length is 13 residues. V was clipped by 6 bases and J by 8 bases, with 15 bases between them. Per germline, CDR1 SGDLS and CDR2 YYNGEE. The CDR3 region is CASNGIPSDEQFF. CDR3 coding DNA: TGTGCCAGCAACGGGATTCCCAGCGATGAGCAGTTCTTC.

There are a few counts of this clonotype. The chain combines TRBV5-6 with TRBJ2-7, with D possibly TRBD2 on 6 matching bases. Germline assignment: CDR1 SGHDT and CDR2 YYEEEE. Trimming left V 0 bases short and J 4 bases short, with 14 bases between. The length of the CDR3 is 15 residues. Written as DNA, the CDR3 is TGTGCCAGCAGCTTGGGCCAGCCGGGGGATTACGAGCAGTACGTC. Protein product: CASSLGQPGDYEQYV.

This clonotype was counted between two and nine times. The chain has TRBV5-1 and TRBJ2-2; D unclear. This CDR3 is 14 amino acids long. Trimming removed 1 base from V and 9 bases from J, with 13 bases in between. The germline CDR1 and CDR2 sequences are SGHRS and YFSETQ. The CDR3 region has the DNA TGCGCCAGCAGCTTGAGGAGCCGACGTCGGGAGCTGTTTTTT. This codes for CASSLRSRRRELFF.

This clonotype was observed a few times. The CDR3 reads CASSKTVIAGVPYEQYF. DNA of the CDR3: TGTGCCAGCAGCAAAACGGTGATAGCGGGAGTCCCCTACGAGCAGTACTTC. This chain links TRBV21-1 with TRBJ2-7; the table's D call of TRBD2 was not tested on the DNA. TRBV21-1 is a pseudogene locus. This CDR3 has 17 residues.

V and J are TRBV4-3 and TRBJ2-2; 7 positions agree with TRBD2. The CDR3 runs to 14 residues. V gave up 8 bases and J gave up 3 bases; unmatched junction bases: 6. The germline gives CDR1 LGHNA, CDR2 YSLEER. The CDR3 region is CASRGRADTGELFF. DNA for the CDR3: TGCGCCAGCCGGGGGAGGGCCGACACCGGGGAGCTGTTTTTT.

The sample holds a few counts of this clonotype. This chain uses TRBV29-1 with TRBJ2-5; 7 bases are shared with TRBD2. Trimming cost V 7 bases and J 5 bases; bases outside gene matches: 10. The germline V gene has CDR1 SQVTM and CDR2 ANQGSEA. This CDR3 comprises 13 residues. The CDR3 nucleotides are TGCAGCGCCCGGGCGGGGGTTGGGGAGACCCAGTACTTC. This gives the protein CSARAGVGETQYF.

The V call is TRBV6-2 or TRBV6-3, the J call TRBJ2-1; 16 bases line up with TRBD2. Germline V gene lookup returns CDR1 MNHEY and CDR2 SVGEGT. V lost 5 bases and J lost 1; bases outside the gene matches: 17. The CDR3 consists of 22 residues. The CDR3 loop reads CASSSPLPGTSGRAGSYNEQFF. The CDR3 bases are TGTGCCAGCAGTAGCCCACTACCCGGGACTAGCGGGAGGGCCGGGTCCTACAATGAGCAGTTCTTC.